The present T cell receptor (beta chain) was sequenced within a study of neurological immune-mediated disorders. This clonotype has a count of ten or more. TCRdb passed the 5' RACE reads through MiXCR, listing each CDR3 protein once. This sample has 80,000 to 85,000 distinct CDR3 sequences, with 2.6% found just once. The germline V and J ends were trimmed by 6 bases and 3 bases, with 12 bases remaining between them. CDR3 length: 13 residues. Germline CDR1 and CDR2: MNHEY and SMNVEV (reference sequence). Specimen: PBMCs. The gene calls are TRBV27 and TRBJ2-7, with D uncertain. This TCR was sampled from a woman between 25 and 40 years old with multiple sclerosis. The CDR3: CASRLSADYEQYF. Here the CDR3 DNA reads TGTGCCAGCAGACTATCAGCAGACTACGAGCAGTACTTC.